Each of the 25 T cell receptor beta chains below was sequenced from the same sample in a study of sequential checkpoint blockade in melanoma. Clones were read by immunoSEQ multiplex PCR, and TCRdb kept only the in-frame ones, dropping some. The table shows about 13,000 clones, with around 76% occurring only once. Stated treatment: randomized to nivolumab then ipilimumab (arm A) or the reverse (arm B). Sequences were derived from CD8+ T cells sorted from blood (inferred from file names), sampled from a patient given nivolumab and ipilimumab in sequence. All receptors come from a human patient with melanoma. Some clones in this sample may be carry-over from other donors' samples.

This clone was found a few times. The CDR3 reads CASSLYTGTSANEQFF. The CDR3 DNA is TGTGCCAGCAGCTTGTACACCGGGACTAGCGCCAATGAGCAGTTCTTC. The gene calls are TRBV5-8 and TRBJ2-1; the match to TRBD2 covers 10 bases. Looked up from germline, CDR1 is SGHTS and CDR2 is YDEGEE. The CDR3 is made up of 16 amino acids. V lost 1 base, J lost 6 bases, and 7 bases stayed unmatched.

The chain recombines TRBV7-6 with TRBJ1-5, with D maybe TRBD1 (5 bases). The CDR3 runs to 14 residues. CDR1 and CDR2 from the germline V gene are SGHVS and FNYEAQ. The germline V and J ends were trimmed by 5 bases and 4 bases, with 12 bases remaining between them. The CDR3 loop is CASSPGVGNQPQHF. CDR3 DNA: TGTGCCAGCAGCCCGGGGGTAGGGAATCAGCCCCAGCATTTT.

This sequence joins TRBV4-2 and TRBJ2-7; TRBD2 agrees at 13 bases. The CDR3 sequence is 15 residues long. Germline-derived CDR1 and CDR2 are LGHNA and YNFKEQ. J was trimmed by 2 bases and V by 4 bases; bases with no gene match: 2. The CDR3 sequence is CASSRGLAGAYEQYF. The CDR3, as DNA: TGTGCCAGCAGCCGCGGACTAGCGGGGGCCTACGAGCAGTACTTC.

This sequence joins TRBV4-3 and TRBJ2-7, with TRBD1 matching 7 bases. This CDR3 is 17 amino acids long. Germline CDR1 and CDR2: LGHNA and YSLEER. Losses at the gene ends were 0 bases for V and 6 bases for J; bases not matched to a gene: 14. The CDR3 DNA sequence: TGCGCCAGCAGCCAAGATGAATCGACAGGGCGGGTTGGCGAGCAGTACTTC. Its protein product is CASSQDESTGRVGEQYF.

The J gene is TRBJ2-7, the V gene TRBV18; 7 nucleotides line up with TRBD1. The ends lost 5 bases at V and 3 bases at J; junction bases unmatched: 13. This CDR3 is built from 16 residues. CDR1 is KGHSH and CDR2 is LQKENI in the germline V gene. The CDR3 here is CASSATGVQTGYEQYF. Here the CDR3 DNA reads TGTGCCAGCTCAGCAACAGGGGTTCAAACGGGCTACGAGCAGTACTTC.

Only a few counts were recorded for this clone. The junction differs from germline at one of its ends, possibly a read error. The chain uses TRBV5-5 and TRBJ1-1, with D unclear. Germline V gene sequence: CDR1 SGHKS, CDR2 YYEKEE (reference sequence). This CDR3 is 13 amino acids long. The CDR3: CASSPYRNTEAFF. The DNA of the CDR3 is TGCGCCAGCAGCCCCTACAGGAACACTGAAGCTTTCTTT.

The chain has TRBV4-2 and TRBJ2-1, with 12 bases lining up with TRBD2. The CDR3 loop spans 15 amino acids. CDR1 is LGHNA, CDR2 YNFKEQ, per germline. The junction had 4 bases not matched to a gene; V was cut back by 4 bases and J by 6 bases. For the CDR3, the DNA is TGTGCCAGCAGCCCCAGACTAGCGGGGGTCAATGAGCAGTTCTTC. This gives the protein CASSPRLAGVNEQFF.

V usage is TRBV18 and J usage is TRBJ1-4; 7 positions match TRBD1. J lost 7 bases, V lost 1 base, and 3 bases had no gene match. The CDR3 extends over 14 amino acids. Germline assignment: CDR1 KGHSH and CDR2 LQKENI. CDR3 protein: CASSPQGAREKLFF. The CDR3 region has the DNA TGTGCCAGCTCACCACAGGGGGCGCGTGAAAAACTGTTTTTT.

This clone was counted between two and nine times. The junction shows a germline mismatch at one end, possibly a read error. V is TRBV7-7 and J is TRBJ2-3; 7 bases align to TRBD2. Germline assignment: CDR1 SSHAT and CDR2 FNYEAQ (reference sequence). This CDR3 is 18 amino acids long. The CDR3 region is CASSLGAVGTTRLDTQYF. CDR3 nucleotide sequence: TGTGCTAGCAGCTTGGGCGCTGTGGGGACTACCCGCCTGGATACGCAGTATTTT.

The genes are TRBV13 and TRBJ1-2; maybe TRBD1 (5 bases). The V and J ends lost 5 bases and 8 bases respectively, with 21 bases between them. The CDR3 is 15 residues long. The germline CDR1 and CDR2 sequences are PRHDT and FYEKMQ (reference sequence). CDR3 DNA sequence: TGTGCCAGCAGCCAGGGCGGGGGGTCGCGCCCGGGCTACACCTTC. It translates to CASSQGGGSRPGYTF.

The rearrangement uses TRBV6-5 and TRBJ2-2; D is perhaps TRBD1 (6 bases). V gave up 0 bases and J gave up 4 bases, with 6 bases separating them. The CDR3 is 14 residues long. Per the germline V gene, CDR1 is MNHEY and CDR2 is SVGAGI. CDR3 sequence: CASSYSGGTGELFF. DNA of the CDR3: TGTGCCAGCAGTTACTCAGGGGGCACCGGGGAGCTGTTTTTT.

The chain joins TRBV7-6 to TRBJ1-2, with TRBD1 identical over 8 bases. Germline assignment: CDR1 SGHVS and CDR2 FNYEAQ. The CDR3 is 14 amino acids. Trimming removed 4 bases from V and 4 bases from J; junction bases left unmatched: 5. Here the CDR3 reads CASSSGQGSYGYTF. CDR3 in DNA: TGTGCCAGCAGCTCCGGACAGGGAAGCTATGGCTACACCTTC.

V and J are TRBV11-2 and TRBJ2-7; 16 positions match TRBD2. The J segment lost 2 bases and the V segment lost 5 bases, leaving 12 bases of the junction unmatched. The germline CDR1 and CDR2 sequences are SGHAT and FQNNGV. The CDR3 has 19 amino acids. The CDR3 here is CASSHQGTSGGASPYEQYF. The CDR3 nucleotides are TGTGCCAGCAGCCACCAAGGGACTAGCGGGGGGGCTAGCCCCTACGAGCAGTACTTC.

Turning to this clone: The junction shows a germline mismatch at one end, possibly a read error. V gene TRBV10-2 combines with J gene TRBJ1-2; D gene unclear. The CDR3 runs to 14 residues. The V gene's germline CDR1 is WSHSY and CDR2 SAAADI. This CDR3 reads CAISEGGRNYGYTF. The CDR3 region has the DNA TGTGCCATCAGTGAAGGAGGGCGGAACTATGGCTACACCTTC.

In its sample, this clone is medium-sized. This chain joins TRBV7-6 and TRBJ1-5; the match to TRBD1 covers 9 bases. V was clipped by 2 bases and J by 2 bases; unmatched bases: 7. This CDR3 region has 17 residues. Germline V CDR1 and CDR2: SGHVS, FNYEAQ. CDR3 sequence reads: CASSLRGQGSGNQPQHF. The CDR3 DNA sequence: TGTGCCAGCAGCTTAAGGGGACAGGGAAGTGGCAATCAGCCCCAGCATTTT.

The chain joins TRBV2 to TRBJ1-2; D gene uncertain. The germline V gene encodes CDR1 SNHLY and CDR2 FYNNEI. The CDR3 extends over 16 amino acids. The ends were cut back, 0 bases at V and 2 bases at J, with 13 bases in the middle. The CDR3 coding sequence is TGTGCCAGCAGTGAAGCGCTTCGGGAGAGGAACTATGGCTACACCTTC. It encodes CASSEALRERNYGYTF.

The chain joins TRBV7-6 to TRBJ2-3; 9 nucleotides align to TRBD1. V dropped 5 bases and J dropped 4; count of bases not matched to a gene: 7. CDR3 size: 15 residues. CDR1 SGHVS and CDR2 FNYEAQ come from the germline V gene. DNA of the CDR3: TGTGCCAGCAGCCGGACAGGGGCCACTTCAGATACGCAGTATTTT. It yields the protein CASSRTGATSDTQYF. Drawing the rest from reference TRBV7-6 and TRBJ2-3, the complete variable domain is GAGVSQSPRYKVTKRGQDVALRCDPISGHVSLYWYRQALGQGPEFLTYFNYEAQQDKSGLPNDRFSAERPEGSISTLTIQRTEQRDSAMYRCASSRTGATSDTQYFGPGTRLTVL.

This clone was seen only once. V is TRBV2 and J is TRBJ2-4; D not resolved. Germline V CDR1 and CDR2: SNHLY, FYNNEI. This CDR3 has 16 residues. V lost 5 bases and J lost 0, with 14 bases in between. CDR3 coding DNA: TGTGCCAGCAGTACGAGCCCTACCGTAGCCAAAAACATTCAGTACTTC. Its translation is CASSTSPTVAKNIQYF.

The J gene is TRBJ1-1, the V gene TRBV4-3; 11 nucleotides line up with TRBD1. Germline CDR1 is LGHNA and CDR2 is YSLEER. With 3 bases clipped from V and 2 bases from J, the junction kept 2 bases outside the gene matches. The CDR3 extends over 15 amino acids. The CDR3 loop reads CASSQGQGVNTEAFF. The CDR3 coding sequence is TGCGCCAGCAGCCAGGGACAGGGGGTAAACACTGAAGCTTTCTTT.

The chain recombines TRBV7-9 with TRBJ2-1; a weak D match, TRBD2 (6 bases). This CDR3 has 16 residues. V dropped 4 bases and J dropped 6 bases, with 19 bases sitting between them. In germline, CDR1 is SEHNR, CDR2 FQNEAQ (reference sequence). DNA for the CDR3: TGTGCCAGCAGCTCGCCCGGGACTCGCCCGTTCAATGAGCAGTTCTTC. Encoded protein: CASSSPGTRPFNEQFF.

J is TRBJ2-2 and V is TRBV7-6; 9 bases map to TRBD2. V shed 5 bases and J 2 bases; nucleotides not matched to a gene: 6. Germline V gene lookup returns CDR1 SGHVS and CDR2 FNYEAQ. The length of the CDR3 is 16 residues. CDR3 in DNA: TGTGCCAGCAGCCCGGTAGCGGGGGCAAACACCGGGGAGCTGTTTTTT. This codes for CASSPVAGANTGELFF.

The CDR3 coding sequence is TGTGCCAGCAGCATCAGTGGCGGGGAGCTGTTTTTT. Translation gives CASSISGGELFF. V and J are TRBV9 and TRBJ2-2; D is unclear. The CDR3 totals 12 residues. Trimming shortened V by 4 bases and J by 7 bases, and 8 bases separated the two germline ends. Germline V lookup: CDR1 SGDLS, CDR2 YYNGEE.

The CDR3 bases are TGTGCCAGCAGCCCGACAGGGGCGGGCACTGAAGCTTTCTTT. It encodes CASSPTGAGTEAFF. The V gene is TRBV2, the J gene TRBJ1-1; 8 nucleotides line up with TRBD1. V was clipped by 6 bases and J by 4 bases; unmatched bases: 7. The germline V gene encodes CDR1 SNHLY and CDR2 FYNNEI. This CDR3 has 14 residues. The full variable domain, with the rest looked up from reference TRBV2 and TRBJ1-1, is EPEVTQTPSHQVTQMGQEVILRCVPISNHLYFYWYRQILGQKVEFLVSFYNNEISEKSEIFDDQFSVERPDGSNFTLKIRSTKLEDSAMYFCASSPTGAGTEAFFGQGTRLTVV.

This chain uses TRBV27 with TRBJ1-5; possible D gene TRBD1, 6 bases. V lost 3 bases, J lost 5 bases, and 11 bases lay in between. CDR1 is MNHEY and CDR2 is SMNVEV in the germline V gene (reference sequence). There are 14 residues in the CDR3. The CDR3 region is CASSFLGGDQPQHF. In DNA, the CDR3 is TGTGCCAGCAGTTTCTTAGGGGGGGATCAGCCCCAGCATTTT.

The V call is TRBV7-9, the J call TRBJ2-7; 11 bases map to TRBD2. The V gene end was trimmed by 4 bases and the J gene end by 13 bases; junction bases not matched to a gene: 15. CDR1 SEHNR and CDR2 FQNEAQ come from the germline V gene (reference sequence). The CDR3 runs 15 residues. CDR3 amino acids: CASSSGIGLAGYIYF. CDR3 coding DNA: TGTGCCAGCAGCTCGGGAATAGGACTAGCGGGTTATATTTACTTC. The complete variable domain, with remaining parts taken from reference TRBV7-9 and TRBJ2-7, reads DTGVSQNPRHKITKRGQNVTFRCDPISEHNRLYWYRQTLGQGPEFLTYFQNEAQLEKSRLLSDRFSAERPKGSFSTLEIQRTEQGDSAMYLCASSSGIGLAGYIYFGPGTRLTVT.